These 32 T cell receptor beta chains came from one sample sequenced in a study of T cells in Graves' hyperthyroidism and ophthalmopathy. Amplified regions were TCR beta CDR3 sequences from RNA transcripts. The primer set for the first-round RT-PCR of the TCR CDR3 was HTBI. TCRdb fed the multiplex PCR reads into MiXCR, producing one record per CDR3 protein. In the table there are around 350,000 distinct CDR3 sequences, 25% of which are singletons. The sample comprised blood. These receptors originate from a man aged 45-65 years with Graves' hyperthyroidism.

The chain uses TRBV30 and TRBJ2-3; D may be TRBD2 (6 bases). V was cut by 0 bases and J by 0 bases, with 10 bases left in between. The germline V gene encodes CDR1 GTSNPN and CDR2 SVGIG (reference sequence). The CDR3 contains 15 residues. CDR3: CAWSVFGTSTDTQYF. Here the CDR3 DNA reads TGTGCCTGGAGTGTTTTCGGGACTAGCACAGATACGCAGTATTTT. Full variable domain (remainder filled in from reference TRBV30 and TRBJ2-3): SQTIHQWPATLVQPVGSPLSLECTVEGTSNPNLYWYRQAAGRGLQLLFYSVGIGQISSEVPQNLSASRPQDRQFILSSKKLLLSDSGFYLCAWSVFGTSTDTQYFGPGTRLTVL.

The CDR3 loop reads CASRKQMSSYEQYF. The CDR3 DNA is TGTGCCAGCAGGAAACAGATGAGTTCCTACGAGCAGTACTTC. The chain couples TRBV2 to TRBJ2-7; D is ambiguous. CDR3 length equals 14 residues. Between the trimmed V and J ends, which lost 6 bases and 1 base, there was a span of 13 bases. Germline V gene lookup returns CDR1 SNHLY and CDR2 FYNNEI.

CDR3 loop: CSARMWDGQYF. CDR3 bases: TGCAGTGCCAGGATGTGGGACGGGCAGTACTTC. The chain combines TRBV20-1 with TRBJ2-7; D is tentatively TRBD1 or TRBD2 (5 bases each). The V and J ends lost 6 bases and 9 bases respectively, with 15 bases between them. The CDR3 is 11 amino acids. Germline V CDR1 and CDR2: DFQATT, SNEGSKA (reference sequence).

In regard to this clonotype: A much larger clone lies one base from this, so it may be a read error. V usage is TRBV9 and J usage is TRBJ2-3, with 11 bases identical to TRBD2. Germline lookup yields CDR1 SGDLS and CDR2 YYNGEE. The CDR3 sequence is 18 residues long. The CDR3: CASSRGTSGVPSTGTQYF. In nucleotides, the CDR3 is TGTGCCAGCTCCCGAGGGACTAGCGGTGTTCCTAGCACAGGTACGCAGTATTTT.

This clonotype was seen a few times. This rearrangement joins TRBV3-1 to TRBJ2-2; 7 positions agree with TRBD2. The CDR3 length is 15 residues. Per the germline V gene, CDR1 is LGHDT and CDR2 is YNNKEL (reference sequence). V dropped 6 bases and J dropped 4; count of bases not matched to a gene: 8. CDR3 nucleotide sequence: TGTGCCAGCAGACCCGGGACTACCATCACCGGGGAGCTGTTTTTT. Translated, it gives CASRPGTTITGELFF.

This sequence joins TRBV27 and TRBJ1-5; TRBD1 might be the D (5 bases). The V end lost 5 bases, the J end lost 4 bases, and 15 bases lay between the germline ends. The CDR3 is made up of 15 amino acids. Germline-derived CDR1 and CDR2 are MNHEY and SMNVEV (reference sequence). This chain's CDR3 is CASSEPGLPNQPQHF. The CDR3 DNA sequence: TGTGCCAGCAGTGAACCGGGACTCCCGAATCAGCCCCAGCATTTT.

The sample holds many counts of this clonotype. The chain combines TRBV11-3 with TRBJ1-2; 10 nucleotides agree with TRBD1. With V trimmed by 5 bases and J by 7 bases, 7 bases remained unmatched. The CDR3 runs 14 residues. Germline CDR1 is SGHNT and CDR2 is YENEEA. The CDR3 region has the DNA TGTGCCAGCAGCAAAGACAGGGGGCAGATTGGCTACACCTTC. Its translation: CASSKDRGQIGYTF.

This clonotype was counted many times. The chain combines TRBV2 with TRBJ2-7; TRBD2 might be the D (6 bases). The CDR3 totals 13 residues. V lost 4 bases and J 4 bases, leaving 11 bases between the germline ends. The germline V gene encodes CDR1 SNHLY and CDR2 FYNNEI. CDR3 protein: CASSALGGYEQYF. The CDR3 region has the DNA TGTGCCAGCAGTGCACTGGGAGGATACGAGCAGTACTTC.

This clonotype was seen a handful of times. The chain carries TRBV29-1 and TRBJ2-2, with D hard to call. The germline gives CDR1 SQVTM, CDR2 ANQGSEA. Trimming left V 3 bases short and J 4 bases short, with 15 bases between. This CDR3 spans 15 amino acids. CDR3 nucleotide sequence: TGCAGCGTTGAGGGCCAGGATAAAGCCACCGGGGAGCTGTTTTTT. As protein: CSVEGQDKATGELFF.

This chain joins TRBV12-3 or TRBV12-4 and TRBJ2-2; no reliable D call. Trimming cost V 6 bases and J 0 bases, with 11 bases left between them. This CDR3 comprises 15 residues. CDR3 in DNA: TGTGCCAGCAGATCGACCGCCCCGAACACCGGGGAGCTGTTTTTT. It specifies CASRSTAPNTGELFF.

V and J are TRBV7-9 and TRBJ2-5; 9 positions match TRBD2. Trimming took 1 base from V and 2 from J; bases not matched to a gene: 8. The germline V gene has CDR1 SEHNR and CDR2 FQNEAQ (reference sequence). CDR3 length equals 17 residues. CDR3 amino acids: CASSLVVAGVGQETQYF. For the CDR3, the DNA is TGTGCCAGCAGCTTAGTCGTAGCGGGAGTCGGACAAGAGACCCAGTACTTC. Full variable domain (missing parts from reference TRBV7-9 and TRBJ2-5): DTGVSQNPRHKITKRGQNVTFRCDPISEHNRLYWYRQTLGQGPEFLTYFQNEAQLEKSRLLSDRFSAERPKGSFSTLEIQRTEQGDSAMYLCASSLVVAGVGQETQYFGPGTRLLVL.

The V gene is TRBV10-3, the J gene TRBJ1-5, with D uncertain. CDR3 length equals 15 residues. The germline V gene encodes CDR1 ENHRY and CDR2 SYGVKD. The ends were cut back, 0 bases at V and 7 bases at J, with 13 bases in the middle. CDR3: CAISESTRVTQPQHF. For the CDR3, the DNA is TGTGCCATCAGTGAGTCGACAAGGGTTACCCAGCCCCAGCATTTT.

This clonotype appeared a few times. The J gene is TRBJ1-3, the V gene TRBV20-1; weak D call: TRBD1 (5 bases). The CDR3 is made up of 15 amino acids. V lost 1 base and J lost 3, with 13 bases in between. The germline V gene has CDR1 DFQATT and CDR2 SNEGSKA (reference sequence). In DNA form, the CDR3 reads TGCAGTGCTAGAGGGGGCGCTAACTTTGGAAACACCATATATTTT. It codes for CSARGGANFGNTIYF.

At least ten counts were recorded for this clonotype. This chain joins TRBV11-2 and TRBJ2-4, with 11 positions matching TRBD2. Germline CDR1 SGHAT, CDR2 FQNNGV. Trimming at V came to 5 bases and at J to 12 bases, leaving 12 bases not matched to a gene. The CDR3 consists of 15 residues. The CDR3 here is CASSLETGTSGSQYF. The CDR3 DNA reads as TGTGCCAGCAGCCTCGAAACCGGGACTAGCGGAAGTCAGTACTTC.

The V gene is TRBV12-5, the J gene TRBJ2-1, with 8 bases fitting TRBD2. V lost 6 bases and J lost 2; bases outside the gene matches: 6. Germline V gives CDR1 LGHNT, CDR2 FRNRAP. The CDR3 length is 15 residues. The CDR3 DNA sequence: TGTGCTAGTGGCCAGCCGGGACTAGCCTACAATGAGCAGTTCTTC. It codes for CASGQPGLAYNEQFF. Combining the CDR3 with reference TRBV12-5 and TRBJ2-1 gives the whole variable domain DARVTQTPRHKVTEMGQEVTMRCQPILGHNTVFWYRQTMMQGLELLAYFRNRAPLDDSGMPKDRFSAEMPDATLATLKIQPSEPRDSAVYFCASGQPGLAYNEQFFGPGTRLTVL.

This clonotype was seen at least ten times. The V and J genes are TRBV3-1 and TRBJ2-4, with 8 bases that match TRBD2. This CDR3 has 13 residues. The V gene's germline CDR1 is LGHDT and CDR2 YNNKEL (reference sequence). Trimming took 6 bases from V and 9 from J; bases not matched to a gene: 7. Here the CDR3 DNA reads TGTGCCAGCAGGAGAGCGGGAGATGGCATTCAGTACTTC. It is translated as CASRRAGDGIQYF. Variable domain in full (rest from reference TRBV3-1 and TRBJ2-4): DTAVSQTPKYLVTQMGNDKSIKCEQNLGHDTMYWYKQDSKKFLKIMFSYNNKELIINETVPNRFSPKSPDKAHLNLHINSLELGDSAVYFCASRRAGDGIQYFGAGTRLSVL.

This clonotype showed up just a few times. The gene calls are TRBV3-1 and TRBJ2-5, with TRBD2 matching over 12 bases. Germline trimming cut 1 base from V and 5 bases from J; bases unmatched to any gene: 5. Germline V gives CDR1 LGHDT, CDR2 YNNKEL (reference sequence). The CDR3 consists of 16 residues. DNA for the CDR3: TGTGCCAGCAGCCAAGTGGGGACTAGCGGGTCGGAGACCCAGTACTTC. Translating gives CASSQVGTSGSETQYF.

This chain joins TRBV20-1 and TRBJ2-1; the match to TRBD2 covers 10 bases. The V gene end was trimmed by 7 bases and the J gene end by 4 bases; junction bases not matched to a gene: 1. This CDR3 is 12 amino acids long. Germline assignment: CDR1 DFQATT and CDR2 SNEGSKA (reference sequence). CDR3 sequence: CSVSGRYNEQFF. The DNA of the CDR3 is TGCAGTGTTAGCGGGAGGTACAATGAGCAGTTCTTC.

The chain has TRBV27 and TRBJ2-7; 11 nucleotides match TRBD2. CDR1 and CDR2 from the germline V gene are MNHEY and SMNVEV (reference sequence). The CDR3 totals 15 residues. After removal of 5 bases from V and 6 bases from J, the junction contained 9 bases not matched to a gene. CDR3: CASSPQLAGVLEQYF. CDR3 DNA: TGTGCCAGCAGTCCTCAACTAGCGGGAGTTCTCGAGCAGTACTTC.

The chain couples TRBV2 to TRBJ2-3; weak D call: TRBD1 (7 bases). Trimming cost V 8 bases and J 0 bases, with 18 bases left between them. The CDR3 consists of 16 residues. Germline CDR1 SNHLY, CDR2 FYNNEI. The CDR3 coding sequence is TGTGCCAGCGAACCTTCAGGGGGGTCTAGCACAGATACGCAGTATTTT. The encoded protein is CASEPSGGSSTDTQYF. The variable domain in full, completed from reference TRBV2 and TRBJ2-3, reads EPEVTQTPSHQVTQMGQEVILRCVPISNHLYFYWYRQILGQKVEFLVSFYNNEISEKSEIFDDQFSVERPDGSNFTLKIRSTKLEDSAMYFCASEPSGGSSTDTQYFGPGTRLTVL.

V and J are TRBV6-1 and TRBJ1-3; no reliable D call. The V gene's germline CDR1 is MNHNS and CDR2 SASEGT. This CDR3 is 14 amino acids long. The ends were cut back, 2 bases at V and 4 bases at J, with 9 bases in the middle. The chain's CDR3 is CASSEWAAGNTIYF. For the CDR3, the DNA is TGTGCCAGCAGTGAATGGGCAGCGGGAAACACCATATATTTT.

This clonotype was seen a handful of times. The genes are TRBV3-1 and TRBJ2-2, with a weak D call TRBD1 (6 bases). Germline CDR1 is LGHDT and CDR2 is YNNKEL (reference sequence). The germline V and J ends were trimmed by 0 bases and 2 bases, with 10 bases remaining between them. The CDR3 covers 16 residues. The CDR3 loop reads CASSQEGQRNTGELFF. The CDR3 coding sequence is TGTGCCAGCAGCCAAGAAGGACAGAGAAACACCGGGGAGCTGTTTTTT. Filled out from reference TRBV3-1 and TRBJ2-2, the complete variable domain reads DTAVSQTPKYLVTQMGNDKSIKCEQNLGHDTMYWYKQDSKKFLKIMFSYNNKELIINETVPNRFSPKSPDKAHLNLHINSLELGDSAVYFCASSQEGQRNTGELFFGEGSRLTVL.

This clonotype was counted between two and nine times. This chain joins TRBV11-2 and TRBJ2-1; 7 bases agree with TRBD2. V lost 1 base and J lost 3; bases outside the gene matches: 6. The CDR3 is made up of 16 amino acids. CDR1 is SGHAT, CDR2 FQNNGV, per germline. The CDR3 sequence: CASSLVAGDRYNEQFF. Here the CDR3 DNA reads TGTGCCAGCAGCTTAGTTGCGGGGGACCGCTACAATGAGCAGTTCTTC.

The V call is TRBV5-1, the J call TRBJ2-3; possible D gene TRBD2, 5 bases. Per germline, CDR1 SGHRS and CDR2 YFSETQ. CDR3 length: 15 residues. V lost 0 bases and J 2 bases, leaving 10 bases between the germline ends. The CDR3 DNA reads as TGCGCCAGCAGCTTGGCGGGGTTTCTCACAGATACGCAGTATTTT. This encodes CASSLAGFLTDTQYF.

The chain has TRBV27 and TRBJ2-1; TRBD2 aligns across 7 bases. Germline CDR1 MNHEY, CDR2 SMNVEV (reference sequence). V shed 5 bases, J shed 4 bases, and the junction held 8 bases outside the gene matches. The CDR3 sequence is 15 residues long. DNA of the CDR3: TGTGCCAGCAGTCCCTGGCGGGAGAGGTACAATGAGCAGTTCTTC. This translates into CASSPWRERYNEQFF.

This clonotype has only a few counts. The gene calls are TRBV2 and TRBJ1-3, with D possibly being TRBD1 (5 bases). Trimming cost V 8 bases and J 2 bases, with 19 bases left between them. Germline V gene data show CDR1 as SNHLY and CDR2 as FYNNEI. The CDR3 sequence is 16 residues long. The CDR3 DNA follows: TGTGCCAGCTTTCGGGACGAAACGCTAACTGGAAACACCATATATTTT. Encoded protein: CASFRDETLTGNTIYF.

The chain links TRBV24-1 to TRBJ2-7, with D uncertain. Deletions cut 8 bases from V and 4 bases from J, with 11 bases between. The CDR3 runs to 12 residues. Germline V gene lookup returns CDR1 KGHDR and CDR2 SFDVKD. CDR3 DNA: TGTGCCACCAAGTCCTTGATTTACGAGCAGTACTTC. It specifies CATKSLIYEQYF.

This clonotype has a handful of counts. The rearrangement uses TRBV12-3 or TRBV12-4 and TRBJ2-7; 7 bases are shared with TRBD1. Trimming took 8 bases from V and 2 from J; bases not matched to a gene: 18. The CDR3 totals 17 residues. CDR3 nucleotides: TGTGCCAGCTCCCTGAGGGGACAGTCCCTCCGCCCCTACGAGCAGTACTTC. It yields the protein CASSLRGQSLRPYEQYF.

This clonotype was seen only a few times. V is TRBV6-1 and J is TRBJ1-5, with unresolved D. CDR3 length: 15 amino acids. Trimming left V 6 bases short and J 5 bases short, with 17 bases between. Germline-derived CDR1 and CDR2 are MNHNS and SASEGT. The DNA for the CDR3 is TGTGCCAGCAGCCGTGGACGGGTGGTACATCAGCCCCAGCATTTT. As protein: CASSRGRVVHQPQHF.

V is TRBV7-9 and J is TRBJ2-3; 14 bases line up with TRBD2. This CDR3 is built from 17 residues. Germline trimming cut 8 bases from V and 1 base from J; bases unmatched to any gene: 8. The germline V gene has CDR1 SEHNR and CDR2 FQNEAQ (reference sequence). Here the CDR3 DNA reads TGTGCCAGCGTTTCCAGGACTAGCGGGAGGCGCACAGATACGCAGTATTTT. Translating it yields CASVSRTSGRRTDTQYF.

Only a few counts were recorded for this clonotype. The V call is TRBV6-1, the J call TRBJ1-1; TRBD1 matches 7 bases. Germline trimming cut 6 bases from V and 3 bases from J; bases unmatched to any gene: 4. CDR3 length: 13 residues. Looked up from germline, CDR1 is MNHNS and CDR2 is SASEGT. The CDR3 spells CASRPTGYTEAFF. CDR3 sequence (DNA): TGTGCCAGCAGGCCGACAGGGTACACTGAAGCTTTCTTT.

In nucleotides, the CDR3 is TGTGCCAGCACCGGGGGTTTCGGGGCCAACGTCCTGACTTTC. Protein: CASTGGFGANVLTF. This chain joins TRBV6-1 and TRBJ2-6; D may be TRBD2 (6 bases). Trimming shortened V by 7 bases and J by 4 bases, and 11 bases separated the two germline ends. The CDR3 covers 14 residues. Germline-derived CDR1 and CDR2 are MNHNS and SASEGT.